Sequencing of this T cell receptor (beta chain) was carried out in a study of Tregs in tolerant kidney transplant recipients. Study-wide background: Mixed chimerism was transient after nonmyeloablative marrow transplants from related graft donors. Study conclusions and caveats: Changing PCR primers prevented nucleotide comparison between some patients' samples.

Per germline, CDR1 SNHLY and CDR2 FYNNEI. The V segment lost 4 bases and the J segment 5 bases; nucleotides outside the gene matches: 9. The CDR3 totals 15 residues. A remark on this clone: As yet, its antigen is unknown.

CD4+CD25+CD127- Tregs, CD4+CD25- non-Tregs, CD4 and CD8 cells were sorted. Method: immunoSEQ multiplex PCR; TCRdb's copy keeps in-frame clones and lacks some. The sample holds approximately 98,000 clones, roughly 89% seen once. The source material was CD4+ T cells from blood, sampled before the transplant. The chain has TRBV2 and TRBJ1-2; 8 nucleotides line up with TRBD1. The sequence was obtained from a human donor who received a combined kidney and bone marrow transplant. Here the CDR3 DNA reads TGTGCCAGCAGTGGCCTCAGGGGGCGCCAGTATGGCTACACCTTC. Translated, it gives CASSGLRGRQYGYTF.